This T cell receptor (beta chain) emerged from a study of T cell responses to AZD1222 COVID-19 vaccine. Study results and caveats: Compared with day 0, the breadth and depth of the Spike-specific TCR repertoire rose significantly after two doses of AZD1222. CD4 TCRs linked to vaccination spanned spike, dominating at 160-218 and 743-854.

In the case of this clone: The antigen is undetermined.

Sequencing used immunoSEQ multiplex PCR; TCRdb keeps in-frame clones, though not all of them. The sample carries 86,000 or so clones, around nine tenths recorded once. V lost 2 bases and J lost 6, with 14 bases in between. Germline values: CDR1 GTSNPN, CDR2 SVGIG (reference sequence). This CDR3 comprises 14 residues. The sequences come from peripheral blood, collected 28 days after the second AZD1222 dose. This chain uses TRBV30 with TRBJ1-5; a possible D gene is TRBD1 (5 bases). The clonotype was recovered from an adult who received the AZD1222 COVID-19 vaccine. The CDR3 DNA reads as TGTGCCTGGAGTCCCGGGGAGGGGAGTCAGCCCCAGCATTTT. It is translated as CAWSPGEGSQPQHF.